Below are 7 T cell receptor beta chains sequenced from a single sample in a study of cytomegalovirus exposure and HLA in healthy donors. The PCR was carried out with 60 Vbeta primers and 13 Jbeta primers. Sequencing used immunoSEQ multiplex PCR; TCRdb keeps in-frame clones, though not all of them. In the table there are 120,000 or so clones, 83% of which are singletons. Sequenced sample: PBMCs. The receptor set was obtained from a woman in her thirties or forties in good health and CMV-seropositive.

The CDR3 DNA sequence: TGCAGCGTTGAAGATACAGCGGGAGTAGAGACCCAGTACTTC. Translating gives CSVEDTAGVETQYF. The J gene is TRBJ2-5, the V gene TRBV29-1; 8 positions match TRBD2. V trimming: 0 bases; J trimming: 4 bases; junction bases outside the gene matches: 4. CDR1 SQVTM and CDR2 ANQGSEA come from the germline V gene. The CDR3 is 14 amino acids.

The chain recombines TRBV5-1 with TRBJ2-3, with D tentatively TRBD2 (6 bases). The V gene's germline CDR1 is SGHRS and CDR2 YFSETQ. The germline V and J ends were trimmed by 7 bases and 0 bases, with 12 bases remaining between them. CDR3 length equals 14 residues. In DNA form, the CDR3 reads TGCGCCAGCCGGGACTCCTCTAGCACAGATACGCAGTATTTT. Translating gives CASRDSSSTDTQYF.

The chain is built from TRBV28 and TRBJ2-7; a possible D gene is TRBD1 (6 bases). Trimming shortened V by 2 bases and J by 0 bases, and 8 bases separated the two germline ends. This CDR3 is 14 amino acids long. Germline assignment: CDR1 MDHEN and CDR2 SYDVKM. The CDR3 is CASSLQGSSYEQYF. DNA of the CDR3: TGTGCCAGCAGTTTACAGGGGTCCTCCTACGAGCAGTACTTC.

This chain joins TRBV7-9 and TRBJ2-3, with 14 positions matching TRBD2. This CDR3 is built from 18 residues. Losses at the gene ends were 1 base for V and 3 bases for J; bases not matched to a gene: 6. From germline, CDR1 is SEHNR and CDR2 FQNEAQ (reference sequence). CDR3 bases: TGTGCCAGCAGCTTAGACGCGGGACTAGCGGGAGCGACAGATACGCAGTATTTT. Amino acid sequence: CASSLDAGLAGATDTQYF. Full variable domain (rest looked up from reference TRBV7-9 and TRBJ2-3): DTGVSQNPRHKITKRGQNVTFRCDPISEHNRLYWYRQTLGQGPEFLTYFQNEAQLEKSRLLSDRFSAERPKGSFSTLEIQRTEQGDSAMYLCASSLDAGLAGATDTQYFGPGTRLTVL.

The chain links TRBV4-3 to TRBJ1-2; 8 bases match TRBD1. Germline loops: CDR1 LGHNA, CDR2 YSLEER. The junction had 9 bases not matched to a gene; V was cut back by 4 bases and J by 5 bases. CDR3 length: 15 amino acids. The CDR3 is CASSRERTGTYGYTF. The CDR3 DNA reads as TGCGCCAGCAGCCGAGAGAGGACAGGGACATATGGCTACACCTTC.

The chain uses TRBV4-1 and TRBJ2-5; 12 bases map to TRBD2. TRBJ2-7 explains the end of the DNA better; the J call may be wrong. The CDR3 runs 16 residues. Germline V gene data show CDR1 as MGHRA and CDR2 as YSYEKL. Written as DNA, the CDR3 is TGCGCCAGCAGCCAGCTAGCGGGGGGGAGCTCCTACGAGCAGTACTTC. Amino acids: CASSQLAGGSSYEQYF.

The chain has TRBV6-5 and TRBJ1-2, with D perhaps matching TRBD1 (6 bases). The CDR3 covers 16 residues. Per the germline V gene, CDR1 is MNHEY and CDR2 is SVGAGI. V lost 2 bases, J lost 1 base, and 14 bases lay in between. The CDR3 spells CASSYTKGQFNYGYTF. The CDR3 DNA reads TGTGCCAGCAGTTACACCAAGGGACAATTTAACTATGGCTACACCTTC.